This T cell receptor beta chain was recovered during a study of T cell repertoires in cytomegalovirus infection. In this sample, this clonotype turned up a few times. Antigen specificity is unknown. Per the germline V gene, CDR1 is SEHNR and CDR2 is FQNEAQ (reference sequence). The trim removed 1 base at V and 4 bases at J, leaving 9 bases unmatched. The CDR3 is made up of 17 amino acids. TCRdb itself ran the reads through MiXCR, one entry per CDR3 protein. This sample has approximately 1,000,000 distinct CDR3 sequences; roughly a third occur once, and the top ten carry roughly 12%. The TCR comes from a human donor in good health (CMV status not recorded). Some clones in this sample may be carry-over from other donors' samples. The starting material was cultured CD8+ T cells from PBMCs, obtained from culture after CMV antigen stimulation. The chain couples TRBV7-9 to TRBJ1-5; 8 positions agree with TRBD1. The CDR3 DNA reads TGTGCCAGCAGCTTAGTCGGAGGACAGGGCAGGAATCAGCCCCAGCATTTT. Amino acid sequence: CASSLVGGQGRNQPQHF.